This TCR beta chain derives from a study of OX40 agonist ivuxolimab in advanced cancers. Study context: Patients received intravenous ivuxolimab every 2 weeks at 0.01 to 10 mg/kg.

About this clone: Its antigen is not identified.

The protocol was immunoSEQ multiplex PCR, while the TCRdb copy is restricted to in-frame clones and leaves out a portion. This sample has about 67,000 clones, with approximately 84% found just once. Overall study findings and caveats: Nonresponders, in some cases, also had low normalized T-cell clonal expansion. Partial responders treated at 0.1-3.0 mg/kg exhibited clonal expansion among the lowest measured.

The CDR3 covers 15 residues. Germline V gives CDR1 SGHVS, CDR2 FQNEAQ. The ends were cut back, 7 bases at V and 4 bases at J, with 17 bases in the middle. This specimen consisted of CD4+ or CD8+ T cells sorted from blood, obtained in a trial of the OX40 agonist ivuxolimab. The chain employs TRBV7-8 and TRBJ1-3; D gene uncertain. The sequence was collected from an adult with an advanced solid tumor such as melanoma, head and neck, liver or kidney cancer. As DNA, the CDR3 is TGTGCCAGCACCCGAACGGTGGAATCCGGAAACACCATATATTTT. This translates into CASTRTVESGNTIYF.